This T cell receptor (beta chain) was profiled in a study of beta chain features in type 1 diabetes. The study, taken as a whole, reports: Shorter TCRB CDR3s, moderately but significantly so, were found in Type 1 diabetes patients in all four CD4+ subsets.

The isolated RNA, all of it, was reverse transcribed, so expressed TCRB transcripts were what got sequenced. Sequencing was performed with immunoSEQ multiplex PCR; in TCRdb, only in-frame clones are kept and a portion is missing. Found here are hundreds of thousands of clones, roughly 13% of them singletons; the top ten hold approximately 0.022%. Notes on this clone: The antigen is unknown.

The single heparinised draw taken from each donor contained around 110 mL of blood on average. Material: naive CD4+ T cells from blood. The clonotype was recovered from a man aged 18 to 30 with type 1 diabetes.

CDR3 in DNA: TGTGCCAGCAGTTACTCGAGAGACGGGGGGGCCTATGAGCAGTTCTTC. Protein: CASSYSRDGGAYEQFF. The chain carries TRBV6-5 and TRBJ2-1, with 8 positions matching TRBD2. With V trimmed by 0 bases and J by 8 bases, 9 bases remained unmatched. From germline, CDR1 is MNHEY and CDR2 SVGAGI. This CDR3 has 16 amino acids.